The 23 T cell receptor beta chains given below trace back to one sample, sequenced in a study of T cell repertoires and Cas9 in healthy adults. TCRdb's table, derived via immunoSEQ multiplex PCR, lists solely in-frame clones and lacks some. The repertoire holds 11,000 to 15,000 clones, with 89% as singletons. Sample: Tregs (CD4+, CD25+, CD127-, CD137-, CD154-) from PBMCs; culture status not recorded. The receptors here all came from a human donor in good health.

The chain is built from TRBV5-6 and TRBJ1-1; D gene ambiguous. Germline loops: CDR1 SGHDT, CDR2 YYEEEE. The V end lost 0 bases, the J end lost 10 bases, and 13 bases lay between the germline ends. There are 13 residues in the CDR3. The CDR3 region has the DNA TGTGCCAGCAGCTTGGTCTCTATCCGGGGAGCTTTCTTT. This gives the protein CASSLVSIRGAFF.

V gene TRBV18 combines with J gene TRBJ2-6, with 8 bases matching TRBD1. This CDR3 comprises 18 residues. Germline V CDR1 and CDR2: KGHSH, LQKENI. After removal of 2 bases from V and 2 bases from J, the junction contained 8 bases not matched to a gene. Written as DNA, the CDR3 is TGTGCCAGCTCACCAATCGAGCAGGGGGCGGCTGGGGCCAACGTCCTGACTTTC. This gives the protein CASSPIEQGAAGANVLTF.

The chain is built from TRBV2 and TRBJ2-2, with TRBD1 as a possible D gene (5 bases). Germline V CDR1 and CDR2: SNHLY, FYNNEI. Trimming removed 2 bases from V and 6 bases from J, with 13 bases in between. The CDR3 spans 15 residues. CDR3 DNA: TGTGCCAGCAGTGAATTAAGGGGCAGGGCCGGGGAGCTGTTTTTT. Translation gives CASSELRGRAGELFF.

The chain links TRBV6-6 to TRBJ2-2; D may be TRBD1 (5 bases). There are 16 residues in the CDR3. Per the germline V gene, CDR1 is MNHNY and CDR2 is SVGAGI (reference sequence). Trimming shortened V by 7 bases and J by 5 bases, and 20 bases separated the two germline ends. CDR3 nucleotides: TGTGCCAGCACCAGTCCGAGCAGGGTGGGGACCGGGGAGCTGTTTTTT. Translation: CASTSPSRVGTGELFF.

V is TRBV7-2 and J is TRBJ1-6, with no clear D. V shed 3 bases and J shed 7 bases, with 4 bases lying between them. Per germline, CDR1 SGHTA and CDR2 FQGNSA. The CDR3 is made up of 12 amino acids. The CDR3 sequence: CASSFPNSPLHF. DNA for the CDR3: TGTGCCAGCAGCTTCCCGAATTCACCCCTCCACTTT.

The V gene is TRBV5-4, the J gene TRBJ2-1, with TRBD2 matching 11 bases. The J segment lost 5 bases and the V segment lost 2 bases, leaving 3 bases of the junction unmatched. Per the germline V gene, CDR1 is SGHNT and CDR2 is YYREEE (reference sequence). This CDR3 region has 15 residues. The CDR3 loop reads CASSLELAGDNEQFF. CDR3 bases: TGTGCCAGCAGCTTAGAACTAGCGGGGGACAATGAGCAGTTCTTC.

This chain links TRBV5-4 with TRBJ1-2; D is perhaps TRBD1 (5 bases). The germline V gene has CDR1 SGHNT and CDR2 YYREEE (reference sequence). This CDR3 spans 11 amino acids. Trimming cost V 0 bases and J 10 bases, with 7 bases left between them. CDR3 residues: CASSLGTSYTF. CDR3 bases: TGTGCCAGCAGCTTGGGGACATCCTACACCTTC.

The CDR3, as DNA: TGTGCCAGCAGCCAACAGGGCTCCTATAATTCACCCCTCCACTTT. Translation gives CASSQQGSYNSPLHF. The chain is built from TRBV11-2 and TRBJ1-6, with a weak D call TRBD1 (6 bases). Germline assignment: CDR1 SGHAT and CDR2 FQNNGV. V lost 5 bases and J 0 bases, leaving 8 bases between the germline ends. This CDR3 region has 15 residues.

The V call is TRBV4-1, the J call TRBJ1-4; no clear D gene. From germline, CDR1 is MGHRA and CDR2 YSYEKL. Trimming stripped 4 bases from V and 5 bases from J, with 8 bases between. The CDR3 consists of 13 residues. The DNA for the CDR3 is TGCGCCAGCAGCCGGGTAGACAATGAAAAACTGTTTTTT. Amino acids: CASSRVDNEKLFF.

The chain combines TRBV28 with TRBJ2-2; D gene uncertain. The germline gives CDR1 MDHEN, CDR2 SYDVKM. The CDR3 totals 14 residues. V was trimmed by 5 bases and J by 2 bases, leaving 9 bases between them. The CDR3 DNA reads as TGTGCCAGCAGTGTCCCAGTTAACACCGGGGAGCTGTTTTTT. It specifies CASSVPVNTGELFF.

The chain employs TRBV15 and TRBJ2-7, with D possibly being TRBD2 (6 bases). The CDR3 covers 14 residues. V lost 1 base to trimming and J lost 4 bases, with 11 bases between them. Germline CDR1 reads LNHNV; CDR2 reads YYDKDF (reference sequence). This chain's CDR3 is CATSRGEGRYEQYV. Here the CDR3 DNA reads TGTGCCACCAGCAGAGGAGAGGGGAGGTACGAGCAGTACGTC.

J is TRBJ1-2 and V is TRBV19, with a weak D call TRBD1 (5 bases). The V end lost 3 bases, the J end lost 5 bases, and 16 bases lay between the germline ends. The CDR3 totals 15 residues. Germline assignment: CDR1 LNHDA and CDR2 SQIVND (reference sequence). The CDR3 nucleotides read TGTGCCAGTAGTATGCTCTCCGGGACCTTATATGGCTACACCTTC. This codes for CASSMLSGTLYGYTF.

This chain connects TRBV4-2 to TRBJ1-2; D is unclear. Trimming removed 4 bases at V and 5 bases at J, with 17 bases between. Germline CDR1 is LGHNA and CDR2 is YNFKEQ. The CDR3 sequence is 15 residues long. CDR3 DNA: TGTGCCAGCAGCCCTCGGTACAGCGTCGGGTATGGCTACACCTTC. Its protein product is CASSPRYSVGYGYTF.

The genes are TRBV7-2 and TRBJ1-2; possibly TRBD1 for D (6 bases). Germline V lookup: CDR1 SGHTA, CDR2 FQGNSA. The V end was cut by 2 bases, the J end by 1 base, with 14 bases between. CDR3 length: 16 amino acids. The CDR3 bases are TGTGCCAGCAGCTTACAGGGGACGCAATATAACTATGGCTACACCTTC. Protein product: CASSLQGTQYNYGYTF. Drawing the rest from reference TRBV7-2 and TRBJ1-2, the complete variable domain is GAGVSQSPSNKVTEKGKDVELRCDPISGHTALYWYRQSLGQGLEFLIYFQGNSAPDKSGLPSDRFSAERTGGSVSTLTIQRTQQEDSAVYLCASSLQGTQYNYGYTFGSGTRLTVV.

The rearrangement joins TRBV5-1 to TRBJ2-7; D gene ambiguous. Between the trimmed V and J ends, which lost 0 bases and 0 bases, there was a span of 7 bases. In germline, CDR1 is SGHRS, CDR2 YFSETQ. This CDR3 comprises 14 residues. CDR3 DNA: TGCGCCAGCAGCTTGGCCCAGAGCTCCTACGAGCAGTACTTC. As protein: CASSLAQSSYEQYF.

The V call is TRBV7-6, the J call TRBJ1-1, with TRBD1 matching 9 bases. Germline CDR1 is SGHVS and CDR2 is FNYEAQ. This CDR3 spans 14 amino acids. The V segment lost 1 base and the J segment 4 bases; nucleotides outside the gene matches: 1. The CDR3 coding sequence is TGTGCCAGCAGCTTAGAACAGGGGGCCACTGAAGCTTTCTTT. Protein product: CASSLEQGATEAFF.

The chain uses TRBV4-2 and TRBJ2-5; the D call may be TRBD1 or TRBD2 (5 bases each). This CDR3 has 15 residues. Germline V gives CDR1 LGHNA, CDR2 YNFKEQ. V shed 0 bases and J shed 4 bases, with 12 bases lying between them. This chain's CDR3 is CASSQDGLGPETQYF. The CDR3 DNA sequence: TGTGCCAGCAGCCAAGATGGCCTGGGACCAGAGACCCAGTACTTC.

This chain connects TRBV7-2 to TRBJ1-6; 10 nucleotides agree with TRBD1. With V trimmed by 3 bases and J by 9 bases, 2 bases remained unmatched. The CDR3 covers 14 residues. Germline V gene sequence: CDR1 SGHTA, CDR2 FQGNSA. The CDR3 DNA sequence: TGTGCCAGCAGCTTGACAGGGGGCGCTTCACCCCTCCACTTT. Its translation is CASSLTGGASPLHF.

V gene TRBV5-1 combines with J gene TRBJ2-7, with D possibly being TRBD1 (6 bases). Germline-derived CDR1 and CDR2 are SGHRS and YFSETQ. Trimming took 2 bases from V and 0 from J, leaving 9 bases between them. There are 14 residues in the CDR3. Written as DNA, the CDR3 is TGCGCCAGCAGCTTAGGGGACAACTCCTACGAGCAGTACTTC. It specifies CASSLGDNSYEQYF.

The rearrangement links TRBV4-3 to TRBJ2-7; D not resolved. Germline lookup yields CDR1 LGHNA and CDR2 YSLEER. The CDR3 has 14 residues. V was trimmed by 4 bases and J by 4 bases, leaving 14 bases between them. The CDR3 loop is CASSRFFGTYEQYF. The CDR3 nucleotides are TGCGCCAGCAGCCGGTTTTTTGGAACATACGAGCAGTACTTC.

The CDR3 sequence is CASSMTVDRGYTF. CDR3 DNA sequence: TGTGCCAGTAGTATGACAGTGGATCGGGGCTACACCTTC. The genes are TRBV19 and TRBJ1-2; possible D gene TRBD1, 5 bases. This CDR3 spans 13 amino acids. V gave up 3 bases and J gave up 8 bases, with 13 bases separating them. Per the germline V gene, CDR1 is LNHDA and CDR2 is SQIVND (reference sequence).

The J gene is TRBJ1-2, the V gene TRBV10-3, with D unclear. This CDR3 comprises 13 residues. V was shortened by 8 bases and J by 4 bases, with 14 bases between the two germline ends. Germline CDR1 is ENHRY and CDR2 is SYGVKD. The CDR3 spells CAIGVAQRYGYTF. The CDR3 DNA reads as TGTGCCATCGGGGTGGCCCAACGCTATGGCTACACCTTC.

The chain links TRBV5-1 to TRBJ2-7; D call uncertain. The CDR3 runs 13 residues. The V end lost 0 bases, the J end lost 3 bases, and 7 bases lay between the germline ends. Germline CDR1 reads SGHRS; CDR2 reads YFSETQ. CDR3 loop: CASSLGTVYEQYF. Written as DNA, the CDR3 is TGCGCCAGCAGCTTGGGCACGGTCTACGAGCAGTACTTC.